The present T cell receptor beta chain was sequenced within a study of blood T cell repertoires in COVID-19. As for the study in general: PBMCs, B-cell-depleted T cells, or T cells provided the cDNA or gDNA that made up the material.

Source study methods: Using reference gene primer amplification, nucleated cell counts were estimated. The data were produced by immunoSEQ multiplex PCR, yet TCRdb's version contains in-frame clones alone and is incomplete. V and J calls and clone size are copied from that table; D and trimming were computed from the DNA. The table has 150,000 to 200,000 clones, approximately 83% seen once. There are 14 residues in the CDR3. Per the germline V gene, CDR1 is KGHSH and CDR2 is LQKENI. V was pared by 8 bases and J by 2 bases, with 15 bases between. The clonotype originates from a human donor with active or convalescent COVID-19. The donor label of this sample is uncertain. Sequencing used peripheral blood. J is TRBJ1-1 and V is TRBV18; D might be TRBD1 (5 bases). As DNA, the CDR3 is TGTGCCAGCCTCCCAGGGTGGGGCAACACTGAAGCTTTCTTT. Translating it yields CASLPGWGNTEAFF.